Listed below are T cell receptor beta chains from one sample, sequenced in a study of identical twins. TCRdb fed the 5' RACE reads into MiXCR, producing one record per CDR3 protein. This table holds 400,000 to 600,000 distinct CDR3 sequences, about 22% found once. The same data also contributed to another study, on yellow fever vaccine responses in identical twins.

Input material: CD4+ T cells sorted from blood. These receptors were collected from a woman aged 18 to 35 in good health. Each CDR3 is given with its conserved first and last residue. Each record gives: V gene, D gene, J gene, clone size, CDR3 DNA, CDR3 protein. A D gene is named only where the DNA matches it firmly. Some rows mark clone size as missing; the rest say once, few, many or name a class of expanded clone.

v_gene: TRBV7-9; d_gene: NA; j_gene: TRBJ2-3; abundance: once; CDR3nt: TGTGCCAGCAGCCTAGGACTGGGGGCCTACACAGATACGCAGTATTTT; CDR3aa: CASSLGLGAYTDTQYF
v_gene: TRBV4-2; d_gene: TRBD2; j_gene: TRBJ2-3; abundance: few; CDR3nt: TGTGCCAGCAGCCACGAGGGACTAGCGGGCCGCACAGATACGCAGTATTTT; CDR3aa: CASSHEGLAGRTDTQYF
v_gene: TRBV5-1; d_gene: NA; j_gene: TRBJ2-1; abundance: NA; CDR3nt: TGCGCCAGCAGCTTGACAGGGCGCCCCTACAATGAGCAGTTCTTC; CDR3aa: CASSLTGRPYNEQFF
v_gene: TRBV7-8; d_gene: TRBD2; j_gene: TRBJ2-3; abundance: NA; CDR3nt: TGTGCCAGCAGCTACTTAGCGGGGCGGAACACAGATACGCAGTATTTT; CDR3aa: CASSYLAGRNTDTQYF
v_gene: TRBV20-1; d_gene: TRBD2; j_gene: TRBJ2-1; abundance: NA; CDR3nt: TGCAGTGCCCCAGCGGGAGAAGTTAATGAGCAGTTCTTC; CDR3aa: CSAPAGEVNEQFF
v_gene: TRBV6-1; d_gene: TRBD2; j_gene: TRBJ2-5; abundance: NA; CDR3nt: TGTGCCAGCAGTCTTAGGGGAGCGGGGACGCAAGAGACCCAGTACTTC; CDR3aa: CASSLRGAGTQETQYF
v_gene: TRBV2; d_gene: TRBD1; j_gene: TRBJ2-1; abundance: NA; CDR3nt: TGTGCCAGCAGTGGGGGGGGACAGGGGTCCTACAATGAGCAGTTCTTC; CDR3aa: CASSGGGQGSYNEQFF
v_gene: TRBV12-3/TRBV12-4; d_gene: NA; j_gene: TRBJ2-1; abundance: NA; CDR3nt: TGTGCCAGCAGTCCGATCGGAGACAATGAGCAGTTCTTC; CDR3aa: CASSPIGDNEQFF
v_gene: TRBV7-8; d_gene: NA; j_gene: TRBJ2-1; abundance: NA; CDR3nt: TGTGCCAGCAGCGAGCGGAGCGGATACAATGAGCAGTTCTTC; CDR3aa: CASSERSGYNEQFF
v_gene: TRBV12-3/TRBV12-4; d_gene: NA; j_gene: TRBJ1-1; abundance: NA; CDR3nt: TGTGCCAGCGCCGACAGGTACACTGAAGCTTTCTTT; CDR3aa: CASADRYTEAFF
v_gene: TRBV19; d_gene: NA; j_gene: TRBJ2-2; abundance: NA; CDR3nt: TGTGCCAGTAGTGCAATAGTTACCGGGGAGCTGTTTTTT; CDR3aa: CASSAIVTGELFF
v_gene: TRBV6-2/TRBV6-3; d_gene: NA; j_gene: TRBJ2-7; abundance: NA; CDR3nt: TGTGCCAGCAGTTCCGGTGGGTTCGGGGTGCCCTCCTACGAGCAGTACTTC; CDR3aa: CASSSGGFGVPSYEQYF
v_gene: TRBV28; d_gene: NA; j_gene: TRBJ2-7; abundance: few; CDR3nt: TGTGCCAGCCGATCGACAGTCAGTACCTACGAGCAGTACTTC; CDR3aa: CASRSTVSTYEQYF
v_gene: TRBV27; d_gene: NA; j_gene: TRBJ1-1; abundance: few; CDR3nt: TGTGCCAGCAGTCACCAGGGGAGGAGAGAGAAGACTGAAGCTTTCTTT; CDR3aa: CASSHQGRREKTEAFF
v_gene: TRBV5-1; d_gene: TRBD2; j_gene: TRBJ2-1; abundance: NA; CDR3nt: TGCGCCAGCAGCTTGGGAGAGTTTGCGGGAGGGGAGCAGTTCTTC; CDR3aa: CASSLGEFAGGEQFF
v_gene: TRBV10-3; d_gene: NA; j_gene: TRBJ2-2; abundance: many; CDR3nt: TGTGCCATCAGCGGGGACGCGAACACCGGGGAGCTGTTTTTT; CDR3aa: CAISGDANTGELFF
v_gene: TRBV9; d_gene: NA; j_gene: TRBJ2-3; abundance: NA; CDR3nt: TGTGCCAGCAGCGTAGGGCGTGGGTTTCCAGATACGCAGTATTTT; CDR3aa: CASSVGRGFPDTQYF
v_gene: TRBV12-3/TRBV12-4; d_gene: TRBD2; j_gene: TRBJ2-1; abundance: NA; CDR3nt: TGTGCCAGCAGTTTAGAACTAGCGGGAGGGCCTTTTGAGCAGTTCTTC; CDR3aa: CASSLELAGGPFEQFF
v_gene: TRBV4-1; d_gene: NA; j_gene: TRBJ1-3; abundance: NA; CDR3nt: TGCGCCAGCAGCCAAGCGGGCTCAAGCTCTGGAAACACCATATATTTT; CDR3aa: CASSQAGSSSGNTIYF
v_gene: TRBV5-1; d_gene: TRBD1; j_gene: TRBJ2-1; abundance: NA; CDR3nt: TGCGCCAGCAGCTTTACCACAGGGGATGTACTCTACAATGAGCAGTTCTTC; CDR3aa: CASSFTTGDVLYNEQFF
v_gene: TRBV28; d_gene: NA; j_gene: TRBJ2-2; abundance: few; CDR3nt: TGTGCCAGCAGTTTATGGGACAACACCGGGGAGCTGTTTTTT; CDR3aa: CASSLWDNTGELFF
v_gene: TRBV24-1; d_gene: NA; j_gene: TRBJ2-1; abundance: NA; CDR3nt: TGTGCCACCAGTGATTACGAACAGCGACAGCAGTTCTTC; CDR3aa: CATSDYEQRQQFF
v_gene: TRBV6-1; d_gene: TRBD2; j_gene: TRBJ2-2; abundance: NA; CDR3nt: TGTGCCAGCAGGACACTAGCGACCGGGGAGCTGTTTTTT; CDR3aa: CASRTLATGELFF
v_gene: TRBV5-1; d_gene: TRBD1; j_gene: TRBJ2-2; abundance: few; CDR3nt: TGCGCCAGCAGCTTGGGCGGACAGGGGAACACCGGGGAGCTGTTTTTT; CDR3aa: CASSLGGQGNTGELFF
v_gene: TRBV7-9; d_gene: NA; j_gene: TRBJ2-2; abundance: few; CDR3nt: TGTGCCAGCAGCTTAGCCCAGGGAGCATCTGGGGAGCTGTTTTTT; CDR3aa: CASSLAQGASGELFF
v_gene: TRBV28; d_gene: TRBD1; j_gene: TRBJ2-7; abundance: few; CDR3nt: TGTGCCAGCAGTTTACCAGGGGGCTTTAGGGAGCAGTACTTC; CDR3aa: CASSLPGGFREQYF
v_gene: TRBV6-5; d_gene: NA; j_gene: TRBJ2-1; abundance: NA; CDR3nt: TGTGCCAGCAGTTACAGCAGGGGTTGGTCCTACAATGAGCAGTTCTTC; CDR3aa: CASSYSRGWSYNEQFF
v_gene: TRBV5-1; d_gene: NA; j_gene: TRBJ2-3; abundance: few; CDR3nt: TGCGCCAGCAGCTCCCAAGGGCAGTGGGCGGATACGCAGTATTTT; CDR3aa: CASSSQGQWADTQYF
v_gene: TRBV10-3; d_gene: TRBD2; j_gene: TRBJ2-1; abundance: NA; CDR3nt: TGTGCCATCAGTGAGGCCCTGACTAGCGGGAGTGAAGGCAGAGAGTTCTTC; CDR3aa: CAISEALTSGSEGREFF
v_gene: TRBV12-3/TRBV12-4; d_gene: TRBD1; j_gene: TRBJ2-7; abundance: NA; CDR3nt: TGTGCCAGCAGTTCCCCGTCGGGACAGGGTAGCGAGCAGTACTTC; CDR3aa: CASSSPSGQGSEQYF
v_gene: TRBV6-4; d_gene: TRBD2; j_gene: TRBJ2-1; abundance: few; CDR3nt: TGTGCCAGCAGTACGCTAGCGGGAACGGGAACGAATGAGCAGTTCTTC; CDR3aa: CASSTLAGTGTNEQFF
v_gene: TRBV7-9; d_gene: TRBD2; j_gene: TRBJ2-3; abundance: few; CDR3nt: TGTGCCAGCAACGTGCGCCTAGCGGCCACAGATACGCAGTATTTT; CDR3aa: CASNVRLAATDTQYF
v_gene: TRBV28; d_gene: TRBD2; j_gene: TRBJ2-4; abundance: few; CDR3nt: TGTGCCAGCAGCCGACTAGCGGGAGAACGGGACTTC; CDR3aa: CASSRLAGERDF
v_gene: TRBV19; d_gene: TRBD2; j_gene: TRBJ2-1; abundance: few; CDR3nt: TGTGCCAGTAGTATGGGTCTAGCGGGAGGTGAGCAGTTCTTC; CDR3aa: CASSMGLAGGEQFF
v_gene: TRBV7-2; d_gene: TRBD1; j_gene: TRBJ2-5; abundance: NA; CDR3nt: TGTGCCAGCAGCTTTCGACAGGGGACCCCTGGGACCCAGTACTTC; CDR3aa: CASSFRQGTPGTQYF
v_gene: TRBV6-5; d_gene: NA; j_gene: TRBJ2-7; abundance: few; CDR3nt: TGTGCCAGCAGGACAGCCTACTACGAGCAGTACTTC; CDR3aa: CASRTAYYEQYF
v_gene: TRBV20-1; d_gene: TRBD2; j_gene: TRBJ2-1; abundance: NA; CDR3nt: TGCAGCGTTCAAGCGGGGGTCTACAATGAGCAGTTCTTC; CDR3aa: CSVQAGVYNEQFF
v_gene: TRBV20-1; d_gene: NA; j_gene: TRBJ2-5; abundance: NA; CDR3nt: TGCAGTGCTAGGTTAGGGTCCCAAGAGACCCAGTACTTC; CDR3aa: CSARLGSQETQYF
v_gene: TRBV20-1; d_gene: NA; j_gene: TRBJ2-2; abundance: NA; CDR3nt: TGCAGTGCTAGACAGGGGAGCGGCACCGGGGAGCTGTTTTTT; CDR3aa: CSARQGSGTGELFF
v_gene: TRBV27; d_gene: NA; j_gene: TRBJ2-4; abundance: NA; CDR3nt: TGTGCCAGCAGTCCTTGGACCACCGCTCGAGCCAAAAACATTCAGTACTTC; CDR3aa: CASSPWTTARAKNIQYF
v_gene: TRBV4-1; d_gene: NA; j_gene: TRBJ2-2; abundance: NA; CDR3nt: TGCGCCAGCAGCCCTTCGGGCAGAGATCTACCTACCGGGGAGCTGTTTTTT; CDR3aa: CASSPSGRDLPTGELFF
v_gene: TRBV12-3/TRBV12-4; d_gene: TRBD2; j_gene: TRBJ2-7; abundance: NA; CDR3nt: TGTGCCAGCAGTTCAAATGGGGGGACTATTACCTACGAGCAGTACTTC; CDR3aa: CASSSNGGTITYEQYF
v_gene: TRBV27; d_gene: TRBD2; j_gene: TRBJ2-2; abundance: NA; CDR3nt: TGTGCCAGCAGGGAGCGACTAGCGGGGATCACCGGGGAGCTGTTTTTT; CDR3aa: CASRERLAGITGELFF
v_gene: TRBV28; d_gene: TRBD1; j_gene: TRBJ1-4; abundance: NA; CDR3nt: TGTGCCAGCAGTCCCACAGGGGGAACCTATGAAAAACTGTTTTTT; CDR3aa: CASSPTGGTYEKLFF
v_gene: TRBV12-3/TRBV12-4; d_gene: TRBD1; j_gene: TRBJ1-5; abundance: NA; CDR3nt: TGTGCCAGCAGCACGACAGGGGATGGCAATCAGCCCCAGCATTTT; CDR3aa: CASSTTGDGNQPQHF
v_gene: TRBV27; d_gene: TRBD2; j_gene: TRBJ2-3; abundance: few; CDR3nt: TGTGCCAGCCAAGGACGAAATTTAGGACTAGCCCGAAGCCAGCAGTATTTT; CDR3aa: CASQGRNLGLARSQQYF
v_gene: TRBV10-1; d_gene: TRBD2; j_gene: TRBJ2-1; abundance: few; CDR3nt: TGCGCCAGCGCTAGCGGGAGAATTTACGGGGATGAGCAGTTCTTC; CDR3aa: CASASGRIYGDEQFF
v_gene: TRBV6-2/TRBV6-3; d_gene: TRBD2; j_gene: TRBJ2-1; abundance: few; CDR3nt: TGTGCCAGCAGTTACTCGTTAGCGGGGGGGAGCTCCTACAATGAGCAGTTCTTC; CDR3aa: CASSYSLAGGSSYNEQFF